Listed here are 11 T cell receptor beta chains from one sample, sequenced in a study of spatial heterogeneity in lung cancer (dated by TCRdb to between 2019 and 2020). Here is what the overall study found, with its caveats: A correlation was observed between the number of expanded intratumoral alpha and beta TCRs and the tumor nonsynonymous mutation count.

According to the study, the label for this sample's time point signals: sample taken at primary tumor resection. No antigen has been assigned to these receptors. Libraries were made using 5' RACE. TCRdb names NextSeq 500 as the instrument used. Using fastp at Q25 and MiXCR, TCRdb reprocessed the public reads and kept productive beta chains. CDR3 protein duplicates are merged, each entry listing the most common genes and DNA. In all, the sample holds about 6,000 distinct CDR3 sequences, and 11% to 15% of those were seen once. Approximately 11% of the sample is in the top ten clones. The sequencing used lung tumor tissue, collected at surgery. The source of these receptors is a male donor with early-stage non-small cell lung cancer.

In its sample, this clonotype was seen a few times. This beta chain represents an off-target read in a library built for alpha chains; its size is of limited meaning. V gene TRBV20-1 combines with J gene TRBJ2-5; TRBD1 matches at 7 bases. CDR1 DFQATT and CDR2 SNEGSKA come from the germline V gene (reference sequence). This CDR3 region has 15 residues. J was trimmed by 1 base and V by 0 bases; bases with no gene match: 5. The CDR3 DNA is TGCAGTGCTAGAGACGACAGGGATGTCCAAGAGACCCAGTACTTC. Amino acid sequence: CSARDDRDVQETQYF.

In this sample, this clonotype turned up many times. This beta chain appears as a stray read in a library generated for alpha chains; its size is not informative. The gene calls are TRBV18 and TRBJ2-7, with 10 nucleotides matching TRBD2. CDR1 and CDR2 from the germline V gene are KGHSH and LQKENI. The ends lost 5 bases at V and 2 bases at J; junction bases unmatched: 12. The CDR3 length is 17 residues. The CDR3 region has the DNA TGTGCCAGCTCATCCTCCAGCCCAGGGACTAGCGCCTACGAGCAGTACTTC. Residues: CASSSSSPGTSAYEQYF.

This clonotype ranks as medium-sized (0.01 to 0.1%). This beta chain is a stray sequence in a library constructed for alpha chains; its clone size is not meaningful. DNA of the CDR3: TGTGCCACCAGCAGAGAGACTTCAGATACGCAGTATTTT. It yields the protein CATSRETSDTQYF. The V and J genes are TRBV15 and TRBJ2-3; no clear D. Between the trimmed V and J ends, which lost 0 bases and 4 bases, there was a span of 5 bases. The CDR3 is 13 amino acids. Germline CDR1 and CDR2: LNHNV and YYDKDF (reference sequence).

Turning to this clonotype: Found in a library prepared for alpha chains, this beta chain is an off-target read, and its abundance has little meaning. This sequence joins TRBV18 and TRBJ2-2, with TRBD2 matching 12 bases. The ends lost 5 bases at V and 5 bases at J; junction bases unmatched: 6. The CDR3 is made up of 16 amino acids. The germline gives CDR1 KGHSH, CDR2 LQKENI. The CDR3 DNA sequence: TGTGCCAGCTCAAGACTAGCGGGAGCATCTACCGGGGAGCTGTTTTTT. Its protein product is CASSRLAGASTGELFF.

This clonotype was observed many times. A library made for alpha chains picked up this beta chain off target, so its size means little. The gene calls are TRBV20-1 and TRBJ2-5; TRBD1 aligns across 8 bases. There are 14 residues in the CDR3. With V trimmed by 5 bases and J by 7 bases, 12 bases remained unmatched. The germline V gene has CDR1 DFQATT and CDR2 SNEGSKA (reference sequence). The CDR3 sequence is CSAHPTGVGGTQYF. DNA for the CDR3: TGCAGTGCTCACCCGACAGGGGTCGGGGGGACCCAGTACTTC.

This clonotype was counted ten times or more. Being off target in a library aimed at alpha chains, this beta chain has a size of little meaning. The chain has TRBV5-1 and TRBJ2-5, with D perhaps being TRBD1 or TRBD2 (6 bases each). This CDR3 region has 15 residues. V lost 7 bases, J lost 1 base, and 17 bases lay in between. Germline CDR1 is SGHRS and CDR2 is YFSETQ. CDR3 sequence: CASGYGGGLQETQYF. CDR3 in DNA: TGCGCCAGCGGCTACGGAGGGGGGCTCCAAGAGACCCAGTACTTC.

This clonotype is classed as medium-sized. This beta chain was picked up by a library intended for alpha chains and is off target, so its count carries little meaning. In nucleotides, the CDR3 is TGTGCCAGTAGTATAAGCGGGTTCAGCACAGATACGCAGTATTTT. The encoded protein is CASSISGFSTDTQYF. The chain recombines TRBV19 with TRBJ2-3; D is perhaps TRBD2 (6 bases). Germline CDR1 is LNHDA and CDR2 is SQIVND (reference sequence). The CDR3 covers 15 residues. V was shortened by 2 bases and J by 0 bases, with 9 bases between the two germline ends. Combining the CDR3 with reference TRBV19 and TRBJ2-3 gives the whole variable domain DGGITQSPKYLFRKEGQNVTLSCEQNLNHDAMYWYRQDPGQGLRLIYYSQIVNDFQKGDIAEGYSVSREKKESFPLTVTSAQKNPTAFYLCASSISGFSTDTQYFGPGTRLTVL.

The sample holds a few counts of this clonotype. The library was prepared for alpha chains; this beta chain is a stray read, so its frequency means little. The chain links TRBV20-1 to TRBJ2-3, with no clear D. CDR1 DFQATT and CDR2 SNEGSKA come from the germline V gene (reference sequence). The V and J ends lost 5 bases and 6 bases respectively, with 9 bases between them. The CDR3 loop spans 11 amino acids. CDR3 residues: CSAQTTDTQYF. CDR3 DNA: TGCAGTGCTCAGACAACCGATACGCAGTATTTT.

This clonotype appeared many times. This beta chain turned up in a library designed for alpha chains; as an off-target read, its abundance says little. The chain is built from TRBV25-1 and TRBJ1-3; D not certain. Trimming took off 1 base at V and 0 bases at J, with 7 bases between the two ends. CDR1 is MGHDK and CDR2 is SYGVNS in the germline V gene. The CDR3 has 15 residues. The chain's CDR3 is CASSESLGSGNTIYF. The CDR3 nucleotides are TGTGCCAGCAGTGAATCTCTAGGCTCTGGAAACACCATATATTTT.

This clonotype was seen many times. Since the library was made to target alpha chains, this beta chain is a stray read and its abundance is not meaningful. V and J are TRBV18 and TRBJ2-7; D unresolved. The length of the CDR3 is 15 residues. Germline V gene sequence: CDR1 KGHSH, CDR2 LQKENI. With 3 bases removed from V and 4 bases from J, the gap between germline ends came to 16 bases. The CDR3 is CASSPVDGFVYEQYF. The CDR3 bases are TGTGCCAGCTCACCGGTCGACGGCTTTGTGTACGAGCAGTACTTC.

This clonotype is medium-sized in the sample. A library prepared for alpha chains yielded this beta chain as an off-target read; its size is of little meaning. The chain joins TRBV7-2 to TRBJ2-5, with 7 bases identical to TRBD1. V dropped 3 bases and J dropped 2; count of bases not matched to a gene: 3. The CDR3 extends over 14 amino acids. Germline V CDR1 and CDR2: SGHTA, FQGNSA. The CDR3 coding sequence is TGTGCCAGCAGCTTCGGGACAGCGCAAGAGACCCAGTACTTC. Translation gives CASSFGTAQETQYF.